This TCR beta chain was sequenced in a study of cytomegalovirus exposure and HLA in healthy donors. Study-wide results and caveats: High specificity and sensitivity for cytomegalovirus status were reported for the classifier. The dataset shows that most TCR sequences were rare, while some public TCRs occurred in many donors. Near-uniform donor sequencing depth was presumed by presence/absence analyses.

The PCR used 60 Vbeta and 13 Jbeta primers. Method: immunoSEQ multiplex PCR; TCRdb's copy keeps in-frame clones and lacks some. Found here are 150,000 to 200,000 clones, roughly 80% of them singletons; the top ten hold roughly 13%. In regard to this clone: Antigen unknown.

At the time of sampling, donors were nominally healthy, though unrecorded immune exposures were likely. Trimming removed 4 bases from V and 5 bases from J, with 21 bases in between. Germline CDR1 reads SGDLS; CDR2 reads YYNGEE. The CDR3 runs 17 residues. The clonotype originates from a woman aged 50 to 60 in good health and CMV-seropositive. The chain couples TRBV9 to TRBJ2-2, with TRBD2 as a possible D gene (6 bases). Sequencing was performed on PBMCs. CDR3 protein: CASSPRDSGPWTGELFF. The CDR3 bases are TGTGCCAGCAGCCCCCGAGATAGCGGCCCCTGGACCGGGGAGCTGTTTTTT.